A single sample gave rise to the 2 T cell receptor beta chains below, sequenced in a study of blood T cells in healthy people across ages. A second PCR, run for roughly 7 to 11 cycles, used a sample-barcoded 5' primer plus a J-beta primer mix. One entry per CDR3 protein, called by TCRdb with MiXCR from the 5' RACE reads. Of 1.6 million or so distinct CDR3 sequences in the sample, roughly 32% were seen once. The specimen was blood. The receptors stem from a woman in her thirties in good health.

Note on this clonotype: Its ends do not fully match the called genes, so a read error is possible. The V call is TRBV10-3, the J call TRBJ2-7; D ambiguous. The CDR3 sequence is 13 residues long. From germline, CDR1 is ENHRY and CDR2 SYGVKD. The CDR3 is CAISQSTPNEQYF. For the CDR3, the DNA is TGTGCCATCAGTCAGTCCACACCCAACGAGCAGTACTTC.

This chain joins TRBV30 and TRBJ2-3; D uncertain. V was pared by 4 bases and J by 2 bases, with 4 bases between. Germline CDR1 reads GTSNPN; CDR2 reads SVGIG (reference sequence). There are 11 residues in the CDR3. The CDR3: CAWKPTDTQYF. CDR3 in DNA: TGTGCCTGGAAGCCCACAGATACGCAGTATTTT.